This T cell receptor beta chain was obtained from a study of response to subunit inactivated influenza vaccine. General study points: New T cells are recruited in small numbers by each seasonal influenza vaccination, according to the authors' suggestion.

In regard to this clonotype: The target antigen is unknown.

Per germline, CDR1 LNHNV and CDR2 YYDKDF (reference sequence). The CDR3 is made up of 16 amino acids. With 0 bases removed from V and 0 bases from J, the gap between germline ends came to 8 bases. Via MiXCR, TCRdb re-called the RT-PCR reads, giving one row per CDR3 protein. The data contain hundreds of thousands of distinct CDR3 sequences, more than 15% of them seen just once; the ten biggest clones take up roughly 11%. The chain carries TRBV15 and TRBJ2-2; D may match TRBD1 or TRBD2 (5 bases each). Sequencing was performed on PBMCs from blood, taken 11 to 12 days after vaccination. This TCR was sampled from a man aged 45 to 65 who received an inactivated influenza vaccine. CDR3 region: CATSRDGGTNTGELFF. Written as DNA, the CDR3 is TGTGCCACCAGCAGAGATGGGGGAACGAACACCGGGGAGCTGTTTTTT. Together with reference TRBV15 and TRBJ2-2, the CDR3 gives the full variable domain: DAMVIQNPRYQVTQFGKPVTLSCSQTLNHNVMYWYQQKSSQAPKLLFHYYDKDFNNEADTPDNFQSRRPNTSFCFLDIRSPGLGDTAMYLCATSRDGGTNTGELFFGEGSRLTVL.